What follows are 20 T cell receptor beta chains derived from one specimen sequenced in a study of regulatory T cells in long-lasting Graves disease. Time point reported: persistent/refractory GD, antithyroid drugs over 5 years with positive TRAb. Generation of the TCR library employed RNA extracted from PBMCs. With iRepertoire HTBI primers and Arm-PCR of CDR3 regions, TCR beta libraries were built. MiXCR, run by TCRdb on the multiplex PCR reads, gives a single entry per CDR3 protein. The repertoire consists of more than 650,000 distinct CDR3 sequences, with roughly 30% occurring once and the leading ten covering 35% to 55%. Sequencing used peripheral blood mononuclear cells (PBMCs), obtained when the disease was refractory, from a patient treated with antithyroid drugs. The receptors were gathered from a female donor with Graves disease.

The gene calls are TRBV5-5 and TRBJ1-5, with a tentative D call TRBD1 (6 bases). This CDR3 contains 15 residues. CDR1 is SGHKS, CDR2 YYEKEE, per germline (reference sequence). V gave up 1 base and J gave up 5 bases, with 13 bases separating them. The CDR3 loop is CASSLSATGYQPQHF. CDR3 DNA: TGTGCCAGCAGCTTGAGTGCTACAGGGTATCAGCCCCAGCATTTT.

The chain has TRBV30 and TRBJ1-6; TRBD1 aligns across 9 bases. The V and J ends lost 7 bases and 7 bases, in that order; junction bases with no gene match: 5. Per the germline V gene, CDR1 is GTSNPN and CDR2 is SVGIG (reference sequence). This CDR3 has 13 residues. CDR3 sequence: CASGTGLNSPLHF. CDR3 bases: TGTGCCTCGGGGACAGGGTTGAATTCACCCCTCCACTTT.

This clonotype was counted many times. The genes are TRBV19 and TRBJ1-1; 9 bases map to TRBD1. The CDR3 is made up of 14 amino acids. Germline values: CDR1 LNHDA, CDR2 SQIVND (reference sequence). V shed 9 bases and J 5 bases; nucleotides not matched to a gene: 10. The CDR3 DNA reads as TGTGCCAGCTCTTCACAGGGGGCTGGAACTGAAGCTTTCTTT. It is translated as CASSSQGAGTEAFF. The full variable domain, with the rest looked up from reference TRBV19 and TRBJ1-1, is DGGITQSPKYLFRKEGQNVTLSCEQNLNHDAMYWYRQDPGQGLRLIYYSQIVNDFQKGDIAEGYSVSREKKESFPLTVTSAQKNPTAFYLCASSSQGAGTEAFFGQGTRLTVV.

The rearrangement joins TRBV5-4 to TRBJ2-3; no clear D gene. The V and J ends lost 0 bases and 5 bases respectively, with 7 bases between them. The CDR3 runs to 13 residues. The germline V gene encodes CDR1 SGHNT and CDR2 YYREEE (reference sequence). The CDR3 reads CASSLAQLDTQYF. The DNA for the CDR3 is TGTGCCAGCAGCTTGGCGCAGCTAGATACGCAGTATTTT.

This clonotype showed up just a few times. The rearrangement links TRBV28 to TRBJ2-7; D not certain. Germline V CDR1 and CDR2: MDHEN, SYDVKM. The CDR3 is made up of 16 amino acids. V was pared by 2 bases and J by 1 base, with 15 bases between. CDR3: CASSLSPLSKSYEQYF. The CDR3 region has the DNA TGTGCCAGCAGTTTAAGTCCTCTCAGTAAATCCTACGAGCAGTACTTC.

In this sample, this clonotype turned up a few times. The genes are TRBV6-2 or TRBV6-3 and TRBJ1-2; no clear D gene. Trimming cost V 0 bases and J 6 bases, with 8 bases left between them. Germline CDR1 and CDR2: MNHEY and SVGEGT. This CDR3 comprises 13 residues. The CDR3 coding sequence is TGTGCCAGCAGTTACTCGATCGTAGATGGCTACACCTTC. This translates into CASSYSIVDGYTF.

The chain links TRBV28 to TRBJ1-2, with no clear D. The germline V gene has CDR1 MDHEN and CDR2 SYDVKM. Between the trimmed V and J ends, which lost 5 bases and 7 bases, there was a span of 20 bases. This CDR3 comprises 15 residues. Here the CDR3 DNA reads TGTGCCAGCAGTCCGTATGACCCTGGACGCAGTGGCTACACCTTC. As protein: CASSPYDPGRSGYTF.

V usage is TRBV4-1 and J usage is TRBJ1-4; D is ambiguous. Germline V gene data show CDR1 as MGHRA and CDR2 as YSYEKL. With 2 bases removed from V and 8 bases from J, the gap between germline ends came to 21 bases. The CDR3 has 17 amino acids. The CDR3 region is CASSQPHQGVPGEKLFF. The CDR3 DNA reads TGCGCCAGCAGCCAACCCCACCAAGGAGTCCCGGGGGAAAAACTGTTTTTT.

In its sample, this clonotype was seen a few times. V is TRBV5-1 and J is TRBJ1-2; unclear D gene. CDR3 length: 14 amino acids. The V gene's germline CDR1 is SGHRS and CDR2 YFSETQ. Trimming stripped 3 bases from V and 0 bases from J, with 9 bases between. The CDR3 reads CASSSTSANYGYTF. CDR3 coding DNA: TGCGCCAGCAGCTCGACATCAGCTAACTATGGCTACACCTTC.

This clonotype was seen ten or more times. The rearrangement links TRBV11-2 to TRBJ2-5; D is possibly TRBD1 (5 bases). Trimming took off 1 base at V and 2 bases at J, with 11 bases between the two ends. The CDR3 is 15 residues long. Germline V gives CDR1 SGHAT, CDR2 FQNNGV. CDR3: CASSLGTRTQETQYF. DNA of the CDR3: TGTGCCAGCAGCTTAGGGACACGTACTCAAGAGACCCAGTACTTC.

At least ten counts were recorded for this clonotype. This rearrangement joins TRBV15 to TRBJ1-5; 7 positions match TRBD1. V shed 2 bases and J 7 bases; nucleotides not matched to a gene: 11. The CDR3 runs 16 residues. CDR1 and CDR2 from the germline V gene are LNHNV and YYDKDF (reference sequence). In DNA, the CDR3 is TGTGCCACCAGCAGATCAACGACAGGGCTCGGGCAGCCCCAGCATTTT. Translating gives CATSRSTTGLGQPQHF.

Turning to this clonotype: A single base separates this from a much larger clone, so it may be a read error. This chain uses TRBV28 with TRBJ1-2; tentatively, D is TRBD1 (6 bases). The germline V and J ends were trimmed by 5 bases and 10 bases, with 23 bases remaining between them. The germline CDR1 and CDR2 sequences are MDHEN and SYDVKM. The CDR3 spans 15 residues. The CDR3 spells CASSDSFQGINDYTF. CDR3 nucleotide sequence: TGTGCCAGCAGTGACTCGTTCCAGGGGATAAATGACTACACCTTC.

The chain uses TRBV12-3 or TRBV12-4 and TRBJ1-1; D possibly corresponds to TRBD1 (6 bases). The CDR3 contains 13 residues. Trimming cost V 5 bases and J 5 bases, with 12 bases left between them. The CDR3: CASSQGLRTEAFF. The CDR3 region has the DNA TGTGCCAGCAGTCAGGGGTTAAGGACTGAAGCTTTCTTT.

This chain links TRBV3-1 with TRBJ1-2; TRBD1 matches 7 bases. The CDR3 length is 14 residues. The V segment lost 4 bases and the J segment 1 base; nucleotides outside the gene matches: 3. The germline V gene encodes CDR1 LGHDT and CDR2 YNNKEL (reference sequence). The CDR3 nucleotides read TGTGCCAGCAGCCGGGGACAGAATAACTATGGCTACACCTTC. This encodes CASSRGQNNYGYTF.

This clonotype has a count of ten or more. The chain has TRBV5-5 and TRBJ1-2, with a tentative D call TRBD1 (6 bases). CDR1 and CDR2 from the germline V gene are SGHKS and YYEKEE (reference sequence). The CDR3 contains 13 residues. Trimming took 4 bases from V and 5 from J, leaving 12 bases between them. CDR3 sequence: CASSLQGEYGYTF. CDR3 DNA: TGTGCCAGCAGCCTACAGGGAGAGTATGGCTACACCTTC.

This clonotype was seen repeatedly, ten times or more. For the CDR3, the DNA is TGCAGTGCCCAAGGCCAGGGGGGAGAGACCCAGTACTTC. Translation gives CSAQGQGGETQYF. The chain couples TRBV20-1 to TRBJ2-5; D possibly corresponds to TRBD1 (7 bases). The CDR3 length is 13 residues. The V gene lost 6 bases and the J gene lost 4 bases, with 15 bases spanning the gap. The germline V gene encodes CDR1 DFQATT and CDR2 SNEGSKA (reference sequence).

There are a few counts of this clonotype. This chain's CDR3 is CSASVDTGELFF. As DNA, the CDR3 is TGCAGTGCTAGTGTCGACACCGGGGAGCTGTTTTTT. The V and J genes are TRBV20-1 and TRBJ2-2; D not resolved. This CDR3 spans 12 amino acids. Trimming left V 3 bases short and J 3 bases short, with 5 bases between. Germline V lookup: CDR1 DFQATT, CDR2 SNEGSKA (reference sequence).

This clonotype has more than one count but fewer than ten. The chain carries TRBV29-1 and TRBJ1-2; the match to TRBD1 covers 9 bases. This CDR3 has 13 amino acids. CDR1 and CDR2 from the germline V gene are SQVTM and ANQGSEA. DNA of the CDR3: TGCGGCCTATTGGACAGGGGATCAAATGGCTACACCTTC. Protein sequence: CGLLDRGSNGYTF.

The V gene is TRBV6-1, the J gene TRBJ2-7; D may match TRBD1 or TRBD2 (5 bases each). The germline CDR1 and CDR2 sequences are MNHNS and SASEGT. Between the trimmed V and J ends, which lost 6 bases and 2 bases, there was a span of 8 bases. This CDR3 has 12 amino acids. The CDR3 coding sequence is TGTGCCAGCAGGGTGGGACCCTACGAGCAGTACTTC. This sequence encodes CASRVGPYEQYF.

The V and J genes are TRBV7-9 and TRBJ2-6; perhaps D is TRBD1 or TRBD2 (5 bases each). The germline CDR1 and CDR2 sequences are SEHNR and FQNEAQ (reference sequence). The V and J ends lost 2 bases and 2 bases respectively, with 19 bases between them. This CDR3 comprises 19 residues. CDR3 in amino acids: CASSLRFLKGRPGANVLTF. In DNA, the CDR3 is TGTGCCAGCAGCTTAAGATTTCTGAAGGGACGCCCTGGGGCCAACGTCCTGACTTTC.